The 23 T cell receptor beta chains in this list originate from one sample, sequenced in a study of T cell responses to AZD1222 COVID-19 vaccine. Libraries were prepared by immunoSEQ multiplex PCR; TCRdb keeps only in-frame clonotypes and omits some of them. The sample records around 170,000 clones, about nine tenths being singletons. The sample was peripheral blood, taken 28 days after the second AZD1222 dose. The receptors were gathered from an adult who received the AZD1222 COVID-19 vaccine.

CDR3 sequence reads: CASSESGLADLNDEQFF. CDR3 bases: TGTGCCAGCAGTGAATCAGGACTAGCGGATCTTAACGATGAGCAGTTCTTC. The chain recombines TRBV2 with TRBJ2-1, with TRBD2 identical over 10 bases. The length of the CDR3 is 17 residues. The ends lost 2 bases at V and 8 bases at J; junction bases unmatched: 12. Looked up from germline, CDR1 is SNHLY and CDR2 is FYNNEI.

This chain links TRBV5-1 with TRBJ2-1; 9 bases match TRBD2. With V trimmed by 4 bases and J by 6 bases, 2 bases remained unmatched. Germline V gene sequence: CDR1 SGHRS, CDR2 YFSETQ. This CDR3 contains 13 residues. The CDR3 sequence is CASSEGLANEQFF. The CDR3 DNA is TGCGCCAGCAGCGAGGGACTAGCCAATGAGCAGTTCTTC.

V usage is TRBV10-3 and J usage is TRBJ1-1; a weak D match, TRBD1 (6 bases). Trimming removed 4 bases from V and 0 bases from J, with 18 bases in between. Germline V gene lookup returns CDR1 ENHRY and CDR2 SYGVKD. The CDR3 totals 17 residues. The CDR3 sequence: CAISASTGTPMNTEAFF. The CDR3 nucleotides are TGTGCCATCAGTGCTTCTACAGGGACACCGATGAACACTGAAGCTTTCTTT.

V and J are TRBV5-4 and TRBJ2-1, with TRBD2 matching over 8 bases. CDR3 size: 16 residues. CDR1 SGHNT and CDR2 YYREEE come from the germline V gene (reference sequence). The J segment lost 2 bases and the V segment lost 0 bases, leaving 4 bases of the junction unmatched. This chain's CDR3 is CASSLGTSRTYNEQFF. DNA of the CDR3: TGTGCCAGCAGCTTGGGGACTAGCAGAACCTACAATGAGCAGTTCTTC.

The genes are TRBV9 and TRBJ1-1, with TRBD1 matching 10 bases. V trimming: 4 bases; J trimming: 5 bases; junction bases outside the gene matches: 11. CDR3 length equals 16 residues. Germline CDR1 SGDLS, CDR2 YYNGEE. The CDR3 DNA is TGTGCCAGCAGCTCACTGACAGGGGGCGGGGTGACTGAAGCTTTCTTT. It translates to CASSSLTGGGVTEAFF.

The chain uses TRBV2 and TRBJ1-3, with 9 bases lining up with TRBD1. CDR3 length: 15 residues. J gave up 4 bases and V 6 bases, and 7 bases lay outside the gene matches. CDR1 is SNHLY, CDR2 FYNNEI, per germline. CDR3 DNA: TGTGCCAGCAGCGTCGGACAGGGGCTCGGAAACACCATATATTTT. Amino acids: CASSVGQGLGNTIYF.

This chain joins TRBV19 and TRBJ1-2; 9 bases are a match to TRBD1. The CDR3 is 14 residues long. Trimming removed 3 bases from V and 6 bases from J; junction bases left unmatched: 5. The germline gives CDR1 LNHDA, CDR2 SQIVND (reference sequence). The CDR3 DNA reads as TGTGCCAGTAGTATCGGGGACAGGGCGCATGGCTACACCTTC. Translation gives CASSIGDRAHGYTF.

The V and J genes are TRBV6-1 and TRBJ1-2; 7 bases are a match to TRBD1. The CDR3 runs to 14 residues. Per germline, CDR1 MNHNS and CDR2 SASEGT. With V trimmed by 3 bases and J by 4 bases, 5 bases remained unmatched. The CDR3 region is CASSEHRQGYGYTF. CDR3 bases: TGTGCCAGCAGTGAGCACCGACAGGGCTATGGCTACACCTTC.

CDR3 protein: CASSQDRGANQPQHF. The CDR3 DNA reads as TGTGCCAGCAGCCAAGATAGGGGGGCGAATCAGCCCCAGCATTTT. The chain employs TRBV3-1 (or the pseudogene TRBV3-2) and TRBJ1-5; perhaps TRBD1 as D (6 bases). CDR3 length: 15 residues. Germline loops: CDR1 LGHDT, CDR2 YNNKEL (reference sequence). Trimming took 0 bases from V and 4 from J, leaving 10 bases between them.

The V and J genes are TRBV5-8 and TRBJ1-2; 8 positions agree with TRBD1. Germline V lookup: CDR1 SGHTS, CDR2 YDEGEE. V lost 3 bases to trimming and J lost 4 bases; unmatched junction nucleotides: 8. The CDR3 consists of 15 residues. The CDR3 loop is CASSYNSDRGYGYTF. The CDR3 coding sequence is TGTGCCAGCAGCTATAACAGCGACAGGGGCTATGGCTACACCTTC.

The J gene is TRBJ2-5, the V gene TRBV5-1; D unclear. V gave up 3 bases and J gave up 5 bases, with 14 bases separating them. This CDR3 region has 14 residues. In germline, CDR1 is SGHRS, CDR2 YFSETQ. Written as DNA, the CDR3 is TGCGCCAGCAGCTCCCCCCCGGAACAGGAGACCCAGTACTTC. Its translation is CASSSPPEQETQYF.

J is TRBJ1-3 and V is TRBV15; D gene uncertain. V shed 0 bases and J shed 0 bases, with 6 bases lying between them. The CDR3 is 15 amino acids. Germline lookup yields CDR1 LNHNV and CDR2 YYDKDF (reference sequence). Here the CDR3 reads CATSRDTSSGNTIYF. The DNA of the CDR3 is TGTGCCACCAGCAGAGACACGAGCTCTGGAAACACCATATATTTT.

The rearrangement links TRBV4-3 to TRBJ2-2; 7 bases align to TRBD2. J lost 5 bases, V lost 5 bases, and 5 bases had no gene match. The CDR3 consists of 14 residues. Germline V gene lookup returns CDR1 LGHNA and CDR2 YSLEER. Written as DNA, the CDR3 is TGCGCCAGCAGCTCCTGGGAGGGGACCGGGGAGCTGTTTTTT. It codes for CASSSWEGTGELFF.

The gene calls are TRBV3-1 (or the pseudogene TRBV3-2) and TRBJ2-7; D is tentatively TRBD1 or TRBD2 (5 bases each). The length of the CDR3 is 17 residues. Deletions cut 5 bases from V and 4 bases from J, with 24 bases between. Germline loops: CDR1 LGHDT, CDR2 YNNKEL (reference sequence). The CDR3 coding sequence is TGTGCCAGCAGCATAGCCGTCGTGGCAGGGAGTTTTTACGAGCAGTACTTC. Translating it yields CASSIAVVAGSFYEQYF.

The chain combines TRBV7-3 with TRBJ1-4, with 9 positions matching TRBD1. The CDR3 contains 14 residues. Germline trimming cut 7 bases from V and 7 bases from J; bases unmatched to any gene: 7. The V gene's germline CDR1 is SGHTA and CDR2 FQGTGA. CDR3 loop: CASTQGATGEKLFF. The CDR3 DNA reads TGTGCCAGCACACAGGGGGCTACGGGTGAAAAACTGTTTTTT. Complete variable domain (other parts from reference TRBV7-3 and TRBJ1-4): GAGVSQTPSNKVTEKGKYVELRCDPISGHTALYWYRQSLGQGPEFLIYFQGTGAADDSGLPNDRFFAVRPEGSVSTLKIQRTERGDSAVYLCASTQGATGEKLFFGSGTQLSVL.

The chain couples TRBV19 to TRBJ2-2; 11 bases map to TRBD1. CDR1 LNHDA and CDR2 SQIVND come from the germline V gene (reference sequence). The CDR3 is 14 residues long. V shed 7 bases and J 5 bases; nucleotides not matched to a gene: 3. CDR3 residues: CASTDRGLTGELFF. The CDR3, as DNA: TGTGCCAGTACGGACAGGGGGCTAACCGGGGAGCTGTTTTTT.

V gene TRBV7-2 combines with J gene TRBJ2-3; D possibly uses TRBD1 or TRBD2 (5 bases each). The CDR3 spans 15 residues. Germline CDR1 is SGHTA and CDR2 is FQGNSA. V lost 7 bases and J lost 7, with 21 bases in between. CDR3 sequence (DNA): TGTGCCAGCATCGGTTGGGGGAGAAACCCCCATACGCAGTATTTT. Encoded protein: CASIGWGRNPHTQYF. Filled out from reference TRBV7-2 and TRBJ2-3, the complete variable domain reads GAGVSQSPSNKVTEKGKDVELRCDPISGHTALYWYRQSLGQGLEFLIYFQGNSAPDKSGLPSDRFSAERTGGSVSTLTIQRTQQEDSAVYLCASIGWGRNPHTQYFGPGTRLTVL.

This clone was seen once. This rearrangement joins TRBV18 to TRBJ1-5; D not certain. V lost 3 bases and J 4 bases, leaving 10 bases between the germline ends. The CDR3 runs 14 residues. Germline CDR1 reads KGHSH; CDR2 reads LQKENI. CDR3 amino acids: CASSPLQGNQPQHF. In nucleotides, the CDR3 is TGTGCCAGCTCACCCCTACAAGGGAATCAGCCCCAGCATTTT.

The chain combines TRBV7-9 with TRBJ1-2; D ambiguous. CDR1 is SEHNR and CDR2 is FQNEAQ in the germline V gene (reference sequence). Trimming pared 5 bases from V and 4 bases from J, leaving 11 bases between. CDR3 size: 13 residues. The CDR3 region is CASSATRAYGYTF. For the CDR3, the DNA is TGTGCCAGCAGCGCGACACGGGCCTATGGCTACACCTTC. The full variable domain, in which reference TRBV7-9 and TRBJ1-2 provide the parts outside the CDR3, is DTGVSQNPRHKITKRGQNVTFRCDPISEHNRLYWYRQTLGQGPEFLTYFQNEAQLEKSRLLSDRFSAERPKGSFSTLEIQRTEQGDSAMYLCASSATRAYGYTFGSGTRLTVV.

This chain joins TRBV28 and TRBJ1-5; 7 bases line up with TRBD1. After removal of 7 bases from V and 6 bases from J, the junction contained 6 bases not matched to a gene. Germline lookup yields CDR1 MDHEN and CDR2 SYDVKM. The CDR3 length is 13 residues. CDR3 sequence: CASKTGAGQPQHF. CDR3 bases: TGTGCCAGCAAAACAGGGGCGGGTCAGCCCCAGCATTTT.

V usage is TRBV7-3 and J usage is TRBJ2-3, with D tentatively TRBD2 (6 bases). The CDR3 covers 15 residues. Germline lookup yields CDR1 SGHTA and CDR2 FQGTGA. Trimming took 1 base from V and 1 from J, leaving 9 bases between them. CDR3 sequence: CASSLIASGTDTQYF. DNA of the CDR3: TGTGCCAGCAGCTTAATAGCTAGCGGCACAGATACGCAGTATTTT.

V usage is TRBV19 and J usage is TRBJ2-1; 7 nucleotides align to TRBD1. Germline CDR1 LNHDA, CDR2 SQIVND (reference sequence). The CDR3 is made up of 15 amino acids. Trimming took 5 bases from V and 1 from J; bases not matched to a gene: 5. The chain's CDR3 is CASSQGVSSYNEQFF. CDR3 in DNA: TGTGCCAGTAGTCAGGGGGTTAGTTCCTACAATGAGCAGTTCTTC.

The chain employs TRBV27 and TRBJ1-2, with 10 bases matching TRBD1. This CDR3 contains 14 residues. Germline values: CDR1 MNHEY, CDR2 SMNVEV (reference sequence). With V trimmed by 1 base and J by 5 bases, 1 base remained unmatched. The CDR3 is CASSLWTGGYGYTF. CDR3 DNA: TGTGCCAGCAGTTTATGGACAGGGGGGTATGGCTACACCTTC.